The TCR beta chain under discussion was sequenced for a study of cytomegalovirus exposure and HLA in healthy donors. Study-level information: The 120 or so validation repertoires, a later analysis reported, used the same platform as the approximately 700 first-cohort repertoires. Regarding the study as a whole: It was 164 TCR beta chains that were listed as cytomegalovirus-associated.

Using immunoSEQ multiplex PCR, the repertoire was profiled, and TCRdb retains in-frame clones only, with some absent. Of about 220,000 clones in the sample, about 89% were seen once. The table lists this clone with a few counts. Its antigen is not known. This CDR3 is 16 amino acids long. The ends lost 5 bases at V and 2 bases at J; junction bases unmatched: 6. CDR1 SGHTA and CDR2 FQGTGA come from the germline V gene. The TCR originated in a woman between 18 and 29 years old in good health and CMV-seronegative. The sequenced material came from PBMCs. The chain couples TRBV7-3 to TRBJ2-6, with 7 positions matching TRBD1. For the CDR3, the DNA is TGTGCCAGCAGCCCCCAAGGGGGCGCTGGGGCCAACGTCCTGACTTTC. Its translation is CASSPQGGAGANVLTF.